Below, one T cell receptor (beta chain) is given with its context. Germline CDR1 reads MNHEY; CDR2 reads SVGAGI. The CDR3 covers 15 residues. Between the trimmed V and J ends, which lost 5 bases and 3 bases, there was a span of 14 bases. This specimen belongs to a study of blood T cell repertoires in COVID-19. Profiled with immunoSEQ multiplex PCR; TCRdb holds only in-frame clones, not every one. This table has under 35,000 clones, around 90% appearing once. This TCR derives from a human donor in a cohort sampled during active COVID-19. The sample was peripheral blood. The chain has TRBV6-5 and TRBJ1-5; the D is unclear. In nucleotides, the CDR3 is TGTGCCAGCAGTCCGAACCGGGGTCCCAATCAGCCCCAGCATTTT. Translation: CASSPNRGPNQPQHF.